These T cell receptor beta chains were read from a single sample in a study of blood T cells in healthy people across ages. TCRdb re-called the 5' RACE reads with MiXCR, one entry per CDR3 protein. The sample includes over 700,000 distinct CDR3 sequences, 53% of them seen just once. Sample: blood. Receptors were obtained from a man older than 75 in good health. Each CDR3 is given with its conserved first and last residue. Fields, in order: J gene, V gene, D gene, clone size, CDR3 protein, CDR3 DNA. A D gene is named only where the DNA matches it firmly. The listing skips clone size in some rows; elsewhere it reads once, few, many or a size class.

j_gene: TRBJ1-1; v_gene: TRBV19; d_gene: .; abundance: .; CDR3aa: CASSARTVNTEAFF; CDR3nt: TGTGCCAGTAGTGCCCGGACAGTGAACACTGAAGCTTTCTTT
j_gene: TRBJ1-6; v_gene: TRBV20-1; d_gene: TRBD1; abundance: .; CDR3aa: CSARVQGVLPLHF; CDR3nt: TGCAGTGCTAGAGTCCAGGGGGTTTTACCCCTCCACTTT
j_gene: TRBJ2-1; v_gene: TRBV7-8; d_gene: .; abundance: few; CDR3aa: CASSLTRGRDNNEQFF; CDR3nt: TGTGCCAGCAGCTTGACGAGGGGACGGGACAACAATGAGCAGTTCTTC
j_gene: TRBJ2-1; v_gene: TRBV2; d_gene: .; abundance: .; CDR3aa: CASQGSYNEQFF; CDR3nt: TGTGCCAGCCAGGGATCCTACAATGAGCAGTTCTTC
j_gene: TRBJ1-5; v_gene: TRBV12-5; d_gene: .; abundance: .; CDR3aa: CASGLDGISNQPQHF; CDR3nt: TGTGCTAGTGGTTTGGATGGTATTAGCAATCAGCCCCAGCATTTT
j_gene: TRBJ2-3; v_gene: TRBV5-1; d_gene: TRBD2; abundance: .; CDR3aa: CASSSPGTTGRYAYF; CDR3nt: TGCGCCAGCAGCTCCCCCGGGACTACGGGCAGATACGCGTATTTT
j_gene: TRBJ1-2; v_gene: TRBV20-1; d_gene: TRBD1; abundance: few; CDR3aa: CSARKDRGPDGYTF; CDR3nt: TGCAGTGCCCGAAAGGACAGGGGGCCTGATGGCTACACCTTC
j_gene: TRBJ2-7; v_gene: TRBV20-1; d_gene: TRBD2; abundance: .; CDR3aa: CSARPSGVSYNEQYF; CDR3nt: TGCAGTGCTAGACCTAGCGGGGTCTCCTACAATGAGCAGTACTTC
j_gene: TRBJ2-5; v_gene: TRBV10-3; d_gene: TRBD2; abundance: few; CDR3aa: CAIRAGFVETQYF; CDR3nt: TGTGCCATCAGAGCGGGATTTGTGGAGACCCAGTACTTC
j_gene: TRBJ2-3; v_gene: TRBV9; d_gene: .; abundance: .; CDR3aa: CASSTTVSRSTDTQYF; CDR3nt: TGTGCCAGCAGCACGACAGTCTCGAGATCCACAGATACGCAGTATTTT
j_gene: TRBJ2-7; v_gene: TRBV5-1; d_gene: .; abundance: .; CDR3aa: CASSSFGPLRAQYF; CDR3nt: TGCGCCAGCAGCTCGTTCGGGCCCCTAAGGGCCCAGTACTTC
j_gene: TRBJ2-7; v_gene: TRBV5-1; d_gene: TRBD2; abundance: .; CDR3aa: CASSLGNPGLAGDEQYF; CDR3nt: TGCGCCAGCAGCTTGGGCAACCCGGGACTAGCGGGAGACGAGCAGTACTTC
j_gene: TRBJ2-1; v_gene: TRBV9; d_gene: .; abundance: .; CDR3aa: CASSEGGDLGEQFF; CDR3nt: TGTGCCAGCAGCGAGGGGGGAGACCTCGGTGAGCAGTTCTTC
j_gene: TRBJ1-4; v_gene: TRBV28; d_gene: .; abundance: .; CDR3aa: CASSLSGDNEKLFF; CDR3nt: TGTGCCAGCAGTTTATCAGGGGATAATGAAAAACTGTTTTTT
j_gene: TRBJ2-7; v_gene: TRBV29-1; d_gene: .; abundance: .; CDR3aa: CSVVVGSKGYEQYF; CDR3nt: TGCAGCGTTGTGGTCGGGAGTAAGGGTTACGAGCAGTACTTC
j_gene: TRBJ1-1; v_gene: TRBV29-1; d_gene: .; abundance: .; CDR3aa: CSVGTRNTEAFF; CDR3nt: TGCAGCGTCGGGACCAGGAACACTGAAGCTTTCTTT
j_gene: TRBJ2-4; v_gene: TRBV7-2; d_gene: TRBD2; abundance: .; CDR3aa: CASSLSALAGWQYF; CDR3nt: TGTGCCAGCAGCTTAAGCGCGCTAGCGGGATGGCAGTACTTC
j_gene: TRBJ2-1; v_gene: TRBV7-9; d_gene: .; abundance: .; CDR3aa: CASSSYVLPGNEQFF; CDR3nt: TGTGCCAGCAGCTCCTACGTCCTACCAGGCAATGAGCAGTTCTTC
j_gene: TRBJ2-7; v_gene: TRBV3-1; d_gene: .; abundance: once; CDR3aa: CASSQAGEFGEQYF; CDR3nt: TGTGCCAGCAGCCAGGCTGGGGAGTTTGGCGAGCAGTACTTC
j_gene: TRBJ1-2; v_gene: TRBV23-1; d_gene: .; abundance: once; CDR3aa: CASSQKGWDTYRRRYGYTF; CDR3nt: TGCGCCAGCAGTCAAAAGGGCTGGGACACTTATCGGCGACGATATGGCTACACCTTC
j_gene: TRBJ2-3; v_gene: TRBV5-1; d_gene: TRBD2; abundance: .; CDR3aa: CASSRGLAGEGGYAYF; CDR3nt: TGCGCCAGCAGCCGCGGACTAGCGGGAGAGGGCGGATACGCGTATTTT
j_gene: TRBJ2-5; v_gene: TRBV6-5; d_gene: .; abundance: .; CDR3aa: CASSYQTWGEQYF; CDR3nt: TGTGCCAGCAGTTACCAAACTTGGGGGGAGCAGTACTTC
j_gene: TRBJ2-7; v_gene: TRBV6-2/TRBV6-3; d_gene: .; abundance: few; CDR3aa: CASSPSLAPYEQYF; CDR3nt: TGTGCCAGCAGTCCCTCTCTTGCCCCCTACGAGCAGTACTTC
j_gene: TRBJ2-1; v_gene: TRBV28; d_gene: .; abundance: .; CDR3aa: CASDNGANYNEQFF; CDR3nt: TGTGCCAGCGACAATGGGGCGAACTACAATGAGCAGTTCTTC
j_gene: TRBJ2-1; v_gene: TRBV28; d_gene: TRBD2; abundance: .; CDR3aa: CASSPRLAGSEQFF; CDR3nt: TGTGCCAGCAGTCCCAGACTAGCGGGATCCGAGCAGTTCTTC
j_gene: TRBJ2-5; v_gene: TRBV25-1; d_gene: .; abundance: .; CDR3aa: CASSTSTGGGETQYF; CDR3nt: .
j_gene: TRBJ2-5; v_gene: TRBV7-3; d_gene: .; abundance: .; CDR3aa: CASSLTVGETQYF; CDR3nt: TGTGCCAGCAGCTTAACCGTAGGGGAGACCCAGTACTTC
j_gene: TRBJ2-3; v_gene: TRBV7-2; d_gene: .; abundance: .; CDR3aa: CASSPGIYNQNTQYF; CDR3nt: TGTGCCAGCAGCCCCGGGATCTACAACCAAAATACGCAGTATTTT
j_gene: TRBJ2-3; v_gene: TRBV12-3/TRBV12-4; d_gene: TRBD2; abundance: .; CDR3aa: CASSGAGGHRDAYF; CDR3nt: TGTGCCAGCAGTGGGGCGGGAGGGCACAGAGACGCGTATTTT
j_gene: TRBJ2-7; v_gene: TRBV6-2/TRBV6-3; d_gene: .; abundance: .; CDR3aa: CASSYPDYEQYF; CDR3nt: TGTGCCAGCAGTTACCCGGACTACGAGCAGTACTTC
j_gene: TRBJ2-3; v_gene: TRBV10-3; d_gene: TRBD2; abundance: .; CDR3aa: CAISESMNSGRLDTQYF; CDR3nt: TGTGCCATCAGTGAGTCGATGAATAGCGGGAGGTTGGATACGCAGTATTTT
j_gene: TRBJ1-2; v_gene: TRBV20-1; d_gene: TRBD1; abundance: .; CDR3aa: CSARPDRGLWGYTF; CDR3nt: TGCAGTGCCAGGCCGGACAGGGGGTTGTGGGGCTACACCTTC
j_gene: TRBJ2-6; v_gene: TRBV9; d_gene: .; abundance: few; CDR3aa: CASRGRSPSGANVLTF; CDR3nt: TGTGCCAGCAGGGGGAGGTCCCCCTCTGGGGCCAACGTCCTGACTTTC
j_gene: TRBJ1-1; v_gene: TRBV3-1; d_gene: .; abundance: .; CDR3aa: CASSQGGAGAEAFF; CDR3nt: TGTGCCAGCAGCCAGGGGGGGGCAGGGGCTGAAGCTTTCTTT
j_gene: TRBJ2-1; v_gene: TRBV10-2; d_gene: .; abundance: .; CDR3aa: CASSEYGLLSYNEQFF; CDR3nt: TGCGCCAGCAGTGAGTACGGGCTCCTCTCCTACAATGAGCAGTTCTTC
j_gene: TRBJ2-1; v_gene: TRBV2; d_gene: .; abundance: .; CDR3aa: CASSGEVERGYNEQFF; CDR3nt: TGTGCCAGCAGTGGTGAAGTAGAGCGAGGCTACAATGAGCAGTTCTTC
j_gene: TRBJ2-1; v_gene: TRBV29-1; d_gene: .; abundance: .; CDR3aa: CSVGDQYNEQFF; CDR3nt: TGCAGCGTTGGAGATCAATACAATGAGCAGTTCTTC
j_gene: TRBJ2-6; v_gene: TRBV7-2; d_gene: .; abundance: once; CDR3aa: CASGLSGAIGANVLTF; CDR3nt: TGTGCCAGCGGCTTAAGTGGGGCGATCGGGGCCAACGTCCTGACTTTC